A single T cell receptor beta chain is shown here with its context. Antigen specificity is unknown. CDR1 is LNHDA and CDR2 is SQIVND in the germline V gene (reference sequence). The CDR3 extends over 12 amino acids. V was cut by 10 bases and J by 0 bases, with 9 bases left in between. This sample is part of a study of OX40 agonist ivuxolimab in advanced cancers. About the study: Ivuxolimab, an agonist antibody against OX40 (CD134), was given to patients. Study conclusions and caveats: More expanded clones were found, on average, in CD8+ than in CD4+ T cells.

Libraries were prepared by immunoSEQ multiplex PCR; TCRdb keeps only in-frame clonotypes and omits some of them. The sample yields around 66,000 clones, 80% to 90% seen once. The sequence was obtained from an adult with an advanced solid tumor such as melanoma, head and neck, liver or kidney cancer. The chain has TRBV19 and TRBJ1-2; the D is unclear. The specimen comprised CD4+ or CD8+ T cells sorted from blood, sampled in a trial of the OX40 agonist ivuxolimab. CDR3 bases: TGTGCCACCCTGGAGTCTAACTATGGCTACACCTTC. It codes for CATLESNYGYTF.